This TCR beta chain was captured in a study of CD4 T cells in relation to SARS-CoV-2 and coronaviruses. The unexposed donors gave CD4+ T cells in about 2010-2018, prior to COVID-19. Isolation of CD4+ T cells took place after about 9 days in culture. Fresh IL-2 medium replaced half the medium on days 3 and 7. With respect to this clone: Antigen: not known.

Only in-frame clones appear in the TCRdb table, and some are missing; sequencing was by immunoSEQ multiplex PCR. The sample carries about 22,000 clones, roughly 72% recorded once. Findings and limits, study-wide: Crossreactivity was assessed only for spike protein, not other viral proteins.

V was trimmed by 5 bases and J by 5 bases, leaving 19 bases between them. This CDR3 comprises 15 residues. The germline CDR1 and CDR2 sequences are SEHNR and FQNEAQ (reference sequence). The rearrangement uses TRBV7-9 and TRBJ2-7; D uncertain. The specimen was CD4+ T cells from PBMCs, cultured in vitro. This TCR came from a human donor in good health. The CDR3 loop reads CASSPPFRLGNEQYF. CDR3 DNA sequence: TGTGCCAGCAGCCCCCCGTTTAGATTGGGAAACGAGCAGTACTTC.